A single sample gave rise to the 10 T cell receptor beta chains below, sequenced in a study of blood T cell repertoires in COVID-19. TCRdb's copy holds only in-frame clones and misses some; the assay was immunoSEQ multiplex PCR. Among 80,000 to 100,000 clones listed, approximately 80% were seen once. The sequencing input was peripheral blood. Source of these receptors: a human donor in a cohort sampled during active COVID-19.

The chain joins TRBV27 to TRBJ2-3; 7 bases match TRBD1. CDR1 is MNHEY and CDR2 is SMNVEV in the germline V gene (reference sequence). V trimming: 5 bases; J trimming: 2 bases; junction bases outside the gene matches: 7. CDR3 length: 15 residues. The CDR3 nucleotides read TGTGCCAGCAGTCCCGGGACAGCGTTCACAGATACGCAGTATTTT. It is translated as CASSPGTAFTDTQYF.

This clone was counted once. The chain uses TRBV10-1 and TRBJ2-7; 10 nucleotides agree with TRBD2. Germline CDR1 reads WNHNN; CDR2 reads SYGVQD (reference sequence). The CDR3 runs 15 residues. V dropped 0 bases and J dropped 5; count of bases not matched to a gene: 4. CDR3 nucleotides: TGCGCCAGCAGTGAGTCAGCGGGAGGGGAGGACGAGCAGTACTTC. This sequence encodes CASSESAGGEDEQYF.

The rearrangement joins TRBV6-5 to TRBJ2-7; D ambiguous. The V and J ends lost 0 bases and 2 bases respectively, with 8 bases between them. The germline V gene encodes CDR1 MNHEY and CDR2 SVGAGI. This CDR3 contains 14 residues. The CDR3 DNA sequence: TGTGCCAGCAGTTACTCGGAGCATGCCTACGAGCAGTACTTC. Translated, it gives CASSYSEHAYEQYF.

The rearrangement uses TRBV10-1 and TRBJ1-6; TRBD1 agrees at 7 bases. The germline V gene encodes CDR1 WNHNN and CDR2 SYGVQD (reference sequence). The length of the CDR3 is 13 residues. V trimming: 7 bases; J trimming: 6 bases; junction bases outside the gene matches: 3. CDR3 residues: CASTGQINSPLHF. CDR3 sequence (DNA): TGCGCCAGCACGGGACAGATTAATTCACCCCTCCACTTT.

The J gene is TRBJ2-7, the V gene TRBV28; 7 positions match TRBD1. Trimming at V came to 2 bases and at J to 3 bases, leaving 10 bases not matched to a gene. Germline loops: CDR1 MDHEN, CDR2 SYDVKM. The CDR3 is 16 amino acids. CDR3 protein: CASSLQRGQINYEQYF. The CDR3 nucleotides read TGTGCCAGCAGTTTACAAAGGGGACAGATAAACTACGAGCAGTACTTC.

The rearrangement links TRBV12-3 or TRBV12-4 to TRBJ1-2; 8 bases fit TRBD1. This CDR3 is 12 amino acids long. The V gene end was trimmed by 6 bases and the J gene end by 8 bases; junction bases not matched to a gene: 5. The CDR3 DNA follows: TGTGCCAGCAGCCCAGGGGGCTGGGGCTACACCTTC. Its translation: CASSPGGWGYTF.

The chain couples TRBV6-1 to TRBJ1-5; D remains unclear. V lost 2 bases and J lost 5, with 7 bases in between. CDR1 MNHNS and CDR2 SASEGT come from the germline V gene. CDR3 length: 13 residues. The CDR3 DNA sequence: TGTGCCAGCAGTGAACGCGAGGATCAGCCCCAGCATTTT. Its translation: CASSEREDQPQHF.

The V and J genes are TRBV5-1 and TRBJ1-2; perhaps TRBD1 as D (6 bases). V lost 3 bases and J lost 7, with 19 bases in between. The CDR3 has 15 residues. Germline CDR1 SGHRS, CDR2 YFSETQ. This CDR3 reads CASSSQSQGPGGYTF. For the CDR3, the DNA is TGCGCCAGCAGCTCTCAAAGCCAGGGGCCGGGTGGCTACACCTTC.

This sequence joins TRBV27 and TRBJ1-6; the D gene is possibly TRBD1 (5 bases). Trimming stripped 4 bases from V and 3 bases from J, with 19 bases between. CDR3 length: 18 amino acids. Germline V gene data show CDR1 as MNHEY and CDR2 as SMNVEV (reference sequence). The CDR3 loop reads CASSYKVRQTSYNSPLHF. The CDR3, as DNA: TGTGCCAGCAGTTATAAAGTCCGACAGACCAGCTATAATTCACCCCTCCACTTT.

This chain connects TRBV19 to TRBJ2-7, with 13 positions matching TRBD2. Trimming removed 6 bases from V and 4 bases from J; junction bases left unmatched: 3. Germline CDR1 is LNHDA and CDR2 is SQIVND (reference sequence). This CDR3 has 14 amino acids. Here the CDR3 reads CASRRTSGSYEQYF. The CDR3 DNA reads TGTGCCAGTAGACGGACTAGCGGGAGTTACGAGCAGTACTTC. Combining the CDR3 with reference TRBV19 and TRBJ2-7 gives the whole variable domain DGGITQSPKYLFRKEGQNVTLSCEQNLNHDAMYWYRQDPGQGLRLIYYSQIVNDFQKGDIAEGYSVSREKKESFPLTVTSAQKNPTAFYLCASRRTSGSYEQYFGPGTRLTVT.